The T cell receptor beta chain described here comes from a study of beta chain features in type 1 diabetes. This clone was seen a few times. What it recognizes is unknown. V shed 4 bases, J shed 2 bases, and the junction held 3 bases outside the gene matches. The germline gives CDR1 SGHRS, CDR2 YFSETQ. This CDR3 is built from 15 residues. Notes on the study in general: Healthy donors had naive, central memory and Treg TCRB repertoires that appeared less similar than those seen among patients.

Expressed TCRB transcripts were sequenced, since all the RNA that had been isolated was reverse transcribed. It was found that naive, central memory and regulatory T cell samples averaged around 3.8 million reads. Assay used: immunoSEQ multiplex PCR; TCRdb lists only in-frame clones, some missing. The sample records around 58,000 clones, about 61% being singletons. The sequenced material came from Tregs from blood. The rearrangement uses TRBV5-1 and TRBJ2-5; 12 nucleotides match TRBD1. The TCR was taken from a woman aged 18-30 years in good health. Written as DNA, the CDR3 is TGCGCCAGCAGCGGGGGACAGGGGGCGCAAGAGACCCAGTACTTC. This codes for CASSGGQGAQETQYF.